This T cell receptor (beta chain) stems from a study of cytomegalovirus exposure and HLA in healthy donors. General study points: Among TCR beta chains, those listed as cytomegalovirus-associated numbered about 160.

Points on this clone: Its target is not known.

CDR3 length: 15 residues. The junction had 7 bases not matched to a gene; V was cut back by 6 bases and J by 2 bases. Germline CDR1 MNHNS, CDR2 SASEGT. Clones were read by immunoSEQ multiplex PCR, and TCRdb kept only the in-frame ones, dropping some. The repertoire holds over 150,000 clones, 86% seen once, with around 2.1% in the top ten. The gene calls are TRBV6-1 and TRBJ1-5; 7 bases fit TRBD1. The clonotype was recovered from a human donor in good health. Sequences were obtained from PBMCs. CDR3 sequence (DNA): TGTGCCAGCAGGACGGGGACAGCTCGCAATCAGCCCCAGCATTTT. This encodes CASRTGTARNQPQHF.